This is a list of T cell receptor beta chains from one sample in a study of cytomegalovirus exposure and HLA in healthy donors. Clones were read by immunoSEQ multiplex PCR, and TCRdb kept only the in-frame ones, dropping some. This table has around 200,000 clones, 65% to 80% appearing once. Sequenced sample: PBMCs. Receptors originate from a man aged 40-55 years in good health and CMV-seronegative. The CDR3 runs from the conserved cysteine through the conserved F or W. D genes are given only for firm matches. Expanded clones get a size class; other rows say once, few or many, or leave the size out.

>14|-|TRBJ1-2|few|TRBV27
TGTGCCAGCAGTTCCCGACCCGACAGGAGTGGCTACACCTTC
CASSSRPDRSGYTF
>14|TRBD2|TRBJ2-2|-|TRBV29-1
TGCAGCGTTGAACTAGCGGGATACACCGGGGAGCTGTTTTTT
CSVELAGYTGELFF
>14|TRBD2|TRBJ2-3|-|TRBV10-3
TGTGCCATCAGTCCCGGGACTAGCGGGGATACGCAGTATTTT
CAISPGTSGDTQYF
>11|-|TRBJ1-2|-|TRBV7-2
TGTGCCAGCAGCTCTAGCTATGGCTACACCTTC
CASSSSYGYTF
>11|TRBD1|TRBJ2-7|-|TRBV20-1
TGCAGTGCCACCGACAGGGACGAGCAGTACTTC
CSATDRDEQYF
>15|TRBD2|TRBJ2-1|-|TRBV4-1
TGCGCCAGCAGCCGAAGCGGGGGAGCCTACAATGAGCAGTTCTTC
CASSRSGGAYNEQFF
>17|TRBD1|TRBJ2-5|-|TRBV2
TGTGCCAGCAGCGTGGGACAGGGGGCGCGAGGACAAGAGACCCAGTACTTC
CASSVGQGARGQETQYF
>15|TRBD2|TRBJ2-3|-|TRBV5-1
TGCGCCAGCAGGGCTAGCGGGGGGGCCACAGATACGCAGTATTTT
CASRASGGATDTQYF
>15|-|TRBJ2-3|few|TRBV19
TGTGCCAGTAGTAAGAGGGTTCTTAGCACAGATACGCAGTATTTT
CASSKRVLSTDTQYF
>14|-|TRBJ2-7|-|TRBV5-1
TGCGCCAGCAGCTTGCGGGGAGTCTCCTACGAGCAGTACTTC
CASSLRGVSYEQYF
>15|TRBD2|TRBJ2-7|few|TRBV9
TGTGCCAGCAGCTCCACCGGGACTAGAGGCTACGAGCAGTACTTC
CASSSTGTRGYEQYF
>14|TRBD1|TRBJ2-2|-|TRBV7-9
TGTGCCAGCAGCTTAGGGACAGGGCTCGGGGAGCTGTTTTTT
CASSLGTGLGELFF
>16|-|TRBJ2-4|-|TRBV5-1
TGCGCCAGCAGCTTTCTAGGAGATCTAGCCAAAAACATTCAGTACTTC
CASSFLGDLAKNIQYF
>14|TRBD2|TRBJ2-5|-|TRBV2
TGTGCCACCCAAAGGGCTAGCGGCCAAGAGACCCAGTACTTC
CATQRASGQETQYF
>14|TRBD1|TRBJ1-1|-|TRBV7-2
TGTGCCAGCAGCCTCGACAGGGTGAACACTGAAGCTTTCTTT
CASSLDRVNTEAFF
>17|TRBD1|TRBJ1-5|-|TRBV5-8
TGTGCCAGCAGCCTCCGCCTGGGACAGGGGGCGTCTCAGCCCCAGCATTTT
CASSLRLGQGASQPQHF
>14|-|TRBJ1-2|-|TRBV18
TGTGCCAGCTCACCCCCTGACTCCAACTATGGCTACACCTTC
CASSPPDSNYGYTF
>12|-|TRBJ1-1|-|TRBV7-9
TGTGCCAGCAGCTCGGGGTGGGAGGAAGCTTTCTTT
CASSSGWEEAFF
>15|-|TRBJ2-1|-|TRBV5-1
TGCGCCAGCAGCTTGGCCGTGGGGGGTTTCAATGAGCAGTTCTTC
CASSLAVGGFNEQFF
>17|TRBD2|TRBJ2-1|-|TRBV11-2
TGTGCCAGCAGCGATCGACTAGCGGGGGCCTCCTACAATGAGCAGTTCTTC
CASSDRLAGASYNEQFF
>16|-|TRBJ1-5|-|TRBV14
TGTGCCAGCAGCCAAAACAGGGACCCTAGCAATCAGCCCCAGCATTTT
CASSQNRDPSNQPQHF
>12|-|TRBJ2-7|once|TRBV29-1
TGCAGCGTCGGGAACGGGGACTACGAGCAGTACTTC
CSVGNGDYEQYF
>13|TRBD1|TRBJ2-1|-|TRBV11-2
TGTGCCAGCCTACAGGGGGCCGGCAATGAGCAGTTCTTC
CASLQGAGNEQFF
>12|-|TRBJ1-1|-|TRBV14
TGTGCCAGCATGAGGGAGGGCACTGAAGCTTTCTTT
CASMREGTEAFF
>17|-|TRBJ2-2|few|TRBV2
TGTGCCAGCAGTGAATTTCTCGGGGGGCACTACACCGGGGAGCTGTTTTTT
CASSEFLGGHYTGELFF
>12|-|TRBJ2-7|-|TRBV13
TGTGCCAGCAGCTTTAGCGGTTACGAGCAGTACTTC
CASSFSGYEQYF
>14|-|TRBJ2-7|-|TRBV19
TGTGCCAGTAGTTCGTCTAGCGCAGGTTACGAGCAGTACTTC
CASSSSSAGYEQYF
>17|TRBD2|TRBJ2-1|few|TRBV28
TGTGCCACTTCGTCCCACTGGACTAGCGGGAGTGAGAATGAGCAGTTCTTC
CATSSHWTSGSENEQFF
>13|-|TRBJ2-7|-|TRBV27
TGTGCCAGCAGCCCCCTGGGCCCATACGAGCAGTACTTC
CASSPLGPYEQYF
>15|TRBD2|TRBJ2-1|-|TRBV11-2
TGTGCCAGCAGCTTAGTTCCTAGCGGGGTAAATGAGCAGTTCTTC
CASSLVPSGVNEQFF
>16|TRBD2|TRBJ2-2|-|TRBV7-3
TGTGCCAGCAGCTTAAACCCAGGAGGCGGGAGTGGGGAGCTGTTTTTT
CASSLNPGGGSGELFF
>13|-|TRBJ1-1|-|TRBV19
TGTGCCAGTAGTCACGGGTTAAGTACTGAAGCTTTCTTT
CASSHGLSTEAFF
>16|-|TRBJ2-7|-|TRBV10-3
TGTGCCATCAGTGAGTCGGCGGCGGGGAGCTCCTACGAGCAGTACTTC
CAISESAAGSSYEQYF
>15|TRBD1|TRBJ1-2|once|TRBV7-9
TGTGCCAGCAGCTTATCGGACAGGATCTTCTATGGCTACACCTTC
CASSLSDRIFYGYTF
>15|-|TRBJ1-2|-|TRBV19
TGTGCCAGTGGCAGGGATCATATTGAGTTCTATGGCTACACCTTC
CASGRDHIEFYGYTF
>15|TRBD1|TRBJ2-3|-|TRBV7-8
TGTGCCAGCAGCTCCGGGACAGGGGTTACAGATACGCAGTATTTT
CASSSGTGVTDTQYF
>16|TRBD2|TRBJ2-5|-|TRBV7-6
TGTGCCAGCAGCTTAGGGCTAGCGGGGGGCCAAGAGACCCAGTACTTC
CASSLGLAGGQETQYF
>17|-|TRBJ2-1|-|TRBV15
TGTGCCACCAGCAGAGATAGGCGGGGGCAGAGCTACAATGAGCAGTTCTTC
CATSRDRRGQSYNEQFF
>17|-|TRBJ2-2|-|TRBV4-3
TGCGCCAGCAGCCAATTAGGAGGGGGCACAGGGACCGGGGAGCTGTTTTTT
CASSQLGGGTGTGELFF
>13|-|TRBJ2-1|-|TRBV14
-
CASSQEVVGPGIF
>13|-|TRBJ1-1|-|TRBV7-9
TGTTCCAGCAGCCAGGACCTCAGGGATTACGCTTTCTTT
CSSSQDLRDYAFF
>12|-|TRBJ1-1|many|TRBV6-1
TGTGCCAGCAGTGAAGGGGGGCAGGGCCCTTTCTTT
CASSEGGQGPFF
>14|TRBD1|TRBJ2-7|-|TRBV29-1
TGCAGCGTTGCAGGAGGACAGGTCTCCTACGAGCAGTACTTC
CSVAGGQVSYEQYF
>16|TRBD1|TRBJ1-5|-|TRBV7-8
TGTGCCAGCAGCATATCCCCCTACCAGGGGGATCAGCCCCAGCATTTT
CASSISPYQGDQPQHF
>14|TRBD1|TRBJ2-7|-|TRBV7-3
TGTGCCAGCAGCTTGGGGACAGGGACTTACGAGCAGTACTTC
CASSLGTGTYEQYF
>16|-|TRBJ2-2|-|TRBV11-2
TGTGCCAGCAGCTTTCCCCGGTCCGGGAACACCGGGGAGCTGTTTTTT
CASSFPRSGNTGELFF
>18|-|TRBJ1-4|-|TRBV4-3
TGCGCCAGCATCACCCCTAGCCCTGGGTCTAGGGTGTTTGAAAAACTGTTTTTT
CASITPSPGSRVFEKLFF
>17|-|TRBJ2-1|-|TRBV5-1
TGCGCCAGCAGCCCCAACCCTGGGCGGGGATCCTACAATGAGCAGTTCTTC
CASSPNPGRGSYNEQFF
>15|-|TRBJ2-7|-|TRBV5-6
TGTGCCAGCAGCTTGGGGCGGGGATACTCCTACGAGCAGTACTTC
CASSLGRGYSYEQYF
>14|TRBD2|TRBJ2-5|-|TRBV29-1
TGCAGCGTTGAAGTCATTGGCGGGGGAAAGACCCAGTACTTC
CSVEVIGGGKTQYF
>11|-|TRBJ2-1|few|TRBV6-5
TGTGCCAGCAGTTACGAGGCAGGGGAGTTCTTC
CASSYEAGEFF
>15|TRBD2|TRBJ2-3|-|TRBV2
TGTGCCAGCAGTGACGGGCGGGAGTTCACAGATACGCAGTATTTT
CASSDGREFTDTQYF
>13|TRBD1|TRBJ2-7|few|TRBV6-1
TGTGCCAGCAGTGACAGGGGGCGCTACGAGCAGTACTTC
CASSDRGRYEQYF